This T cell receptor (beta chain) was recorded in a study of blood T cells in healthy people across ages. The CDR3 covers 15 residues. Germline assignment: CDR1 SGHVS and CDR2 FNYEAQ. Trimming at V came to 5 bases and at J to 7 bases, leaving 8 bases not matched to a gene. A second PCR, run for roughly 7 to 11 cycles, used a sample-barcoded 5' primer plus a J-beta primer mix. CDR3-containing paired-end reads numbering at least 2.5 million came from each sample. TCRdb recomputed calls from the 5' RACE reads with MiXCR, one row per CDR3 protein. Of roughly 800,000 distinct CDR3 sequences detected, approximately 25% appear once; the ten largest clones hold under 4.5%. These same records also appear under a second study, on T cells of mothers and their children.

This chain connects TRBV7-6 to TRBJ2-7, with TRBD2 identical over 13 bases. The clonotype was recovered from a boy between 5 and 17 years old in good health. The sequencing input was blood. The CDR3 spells CASSKGGLAGIEQYF. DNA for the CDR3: TGTGCCAGCAGCAAGGGGGGACTAGCGGGAATTGAGCAGTACTTC.